The clone carrying this TCR beta chain was observed a single time. The source of the sample is a study of T cell changes during pregnancy in multiple sclerosis. Germline CDR1 MNHEY, CDR2 SMNVEV (reference sequence). V shed 5 bases and J shed 0 bases, with 11 bases lying between them. The CDR3 length is 15 residues. This table comes from immunoSEQ multiplex PCR, and its TCRdb copy is limited to in-frame clones, with some not included. There are about 38,000 clones in the sample; 75% to 95% occur only once, and about 12% lies in the top ten. The chain recombines TRBV27 with TRBJ1-3; D not certain. The sequences come from CD8+ T cells from peripheral blood mononuclear cells, collected after pregnancy. The receptor was isolated from a female donor with multiple sclerosis, enrolled in a pregnancy study. CDR3: CASSPTRPSGNTIYF. Written as DNA, the CDR3 is TGTGCCAGCAGTCCGACTCGACCCTCTGGAAACACCATATATTTT.